This TCR beta chain is drawn from a study of OX40 agonist ivuxolimab in advanced cancers. Overall study results and limits: Among patients with partial responses at 0.1-3.0 mg/kg, clonal expansion was among the lowest.

A word on this clone: Its specificity is not known.

V lost 8 bases to trimming and J lost 2 bases, with 12 bases between them. Germline CDR1 SNHLY, CDR2 FYNNEI. The length of the CDR3 is 13 residues. Measured with immunoSEQ multiplex PCR; TCRdb has only the in-frame clones, and not every one. The data show about 77,000 clones, 85% to 95% seen once. The TCR sequence derives from an adult with an advanced solid tumor such as melanoma, head and neck, liver or kidney cancer. This chain connects TRBV2 to TRBJ2-5; D is perhaps TRBD1 (6 bases). Sample: CD4+ or CD8+ T cells sorted from blood, taken in a trial of the OX40 agonist ivuxolimab. CDR3 sequence reads: CASAGTSQETQYF. The CDR3, as DNA: TGTGCCAGCGCCGGGACATCTCAAGAGACCCAGTACTTC.